Following are 8 T cell receptor beta chains from one sample sequenced in a study of blood T cell repertoires in COVID-19. This table comes from immunoSEQ multiplex PCR, and its TCRdb copy is limited to in-frame clones, with some not included. Among about 99,000 clones, approximately 85% were seen once, and the ten largest hold 15% to 20%. The sequenced sample consisted of peripheral blood. These TCRs come from a woman over 75 with active or convalescent COVID-19.

V is TRBV9 and J is TRBJ2-3; a possible D gene is TRBD2 (6 bases). The CDR3 extends over 16 amino acids. Germline V CDR1 and CDR2: SGDLS, YYNGEE. V dropped 4 bases and J dropped 2 bases, with 17 bases sitting between them. The DNA of the CDR3 is TGTGCCAGCAGCTTATCAGCCGGGACTTCCACAGATACGCAGTATTTT. Translated: CASSLSAGTSTDTQYF.

This clone occurred a few times. DNA for the CDR3: TGTGCCAGCTCAAGCCAAGGCGGGGCCGGGTTAGGCTACACCTTC. This encodes CASSSQGGAGLGYTF. The chain couples TRBV18 to TRBJ1-2, with D perhaps matching TRBD1 (5 bases). CDR1 and CDR2 (germline): KGHSH, LQKENI. Trimming took off 5 bases at V and 8 bases at J, with 21 bases between the two ends. This CDR3 is built from 15 residues.

As for this clone: Relative to the germline gene, one junction end is altered; a read error may explain this. The chain couples TRBV6-5 to TRBJ2-1; D may be TRBD1 (6 bases). Germline loops: CDR1 MNHEY, CDR2 SVGAGI. The CDR3 loop spans 13 amino acids. CDR3 residues: CATSSRAQGEQFF. The CDR3 bases are TGTGCCACCAGTTCCCGGGCTCAGGGGGAGCAGTTCTTC.

This clone was counted once. This rearrangement joins TRBV12-1 to TRBJ1-2; the D call in the table, TRBD1, was not verified against the DNA. TRBV12-1 is classified as a pseudogene. The CDR3 is 15 amino acids. The CDR3 spells CASSLPGTGPYGYTF. DNA of the CDR3: TGTGCCAGCAGCCTACCCGGGACAGGCCCATATGGCTACACCTTC.

The chain uses TRBV12-5 and TRBJ2-1; 14 nucleotides agree with TRBD2. Germline-derived CDR1 and CDR2 are LGHNT and FRNRAP. Losses at the gene ends were 0 bases for V and 8 bases for J; bases not matched to a gene: 9. The CDR3 covers 18 residues. As DNA, the CDR3 is TGTGCTAGTGGTTTGGTAATGAGACTAGCGGGAGGGCCCCATGAGCAGTTCTTC. Protein sequence: CASGLVMRLAGGPHEQFF.

This chain links TRBV7-9 with TRBJ1-3; 7 bases agree with TRBD1. The CDR3 extends over 19 amino acids. V shed 6 bases and J 0 bases; nucleotides not matched to a gene: 17. Germline values: CDR1 SEHNR, CDR2 FQNEAQ (reference sequence). Here the CDR3 reads CASSSPGGIDTLSGNTIYF. The CDR3 DNA sequence: TGTGCCAGCAGTTCCCCAGGGGGGATCGACACCCTCTCTGGAAACACCATATATTTT. Based on the CDR3 plus reference TRBV7-9 and TRBJ1-3, the full variable domain is DTGVSQNPRHKITKRGQNVTFRCDPISEHNRLYWYRQTLGQGPEFLTYFQNEAQLEKSRLLSDRFSAERPKGSFSTLEIQRTEQGDSAMYLCASSSPGGIDTLSGNTIYFGEGSWLTVV.

The rearrangement joins TRBV5-1 to TRBJ2-7; TRBD1 aligns across 10 bases. CDR3 length equals 16 residues. Germline-derived CDR1 and CDR2 are SGHRS and YFSETQ. Unmatched junction bases numbered 4, after V lost 1 base and J lost 0 bases. CDR3 residues: CASSLMGTGASYEQYF. CDR3 nucleotides: TGCGCCAGCAGCTTGATGGGGACAGGGGCCTCCTACGAGCAGTACTTC.

This clone was picked up a small number of times. The chain has TRBV7-8 and TRBJ1-2; 8 positions agree with TRBD1. This CDR3 comprises 15 residues. V lost 8 bases to trimming and J lost 3 bases; unmatched junction nucleotides: 11. CDR1 SGHVS and CDR2 FQNEAQ come from the germline V gene. CDR3 in amino acids: CASLTGTGGDYGYTF. DNA for the CDR3: TGTGCCAGCCTAACCGGGACAGGAGGGGACTATGGCTACACCTTC.